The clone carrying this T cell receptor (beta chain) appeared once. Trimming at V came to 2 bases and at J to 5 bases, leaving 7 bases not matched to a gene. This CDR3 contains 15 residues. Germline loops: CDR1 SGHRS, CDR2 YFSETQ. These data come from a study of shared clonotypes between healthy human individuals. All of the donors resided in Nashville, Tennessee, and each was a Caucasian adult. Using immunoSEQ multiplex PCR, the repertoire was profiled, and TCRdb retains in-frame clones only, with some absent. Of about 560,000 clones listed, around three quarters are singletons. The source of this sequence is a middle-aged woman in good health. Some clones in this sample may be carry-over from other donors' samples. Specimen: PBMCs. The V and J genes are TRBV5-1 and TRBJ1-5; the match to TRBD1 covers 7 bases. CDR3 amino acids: CASSFQGGTDQPQHF. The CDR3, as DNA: TGCGCCAGCAGCTTCCAGGGGGGGACCGATCAGCCCCAGCATTTT.